These 16 T cell receptor beta chains were all obtained from the same sample, sequenced in a study of shared T cell receptors in the human thymus (dated by TCRdb to 2020 to 2023). Libraries were made using the immunoSEQ multiplex PCR assay. The source is immuneACCESS, and TCRdb retained only in-frame sequences with V and J called. Part of the clones is not carried over; for the studies checked, unresolved V genes explain less than half of this, and the remainder is unexplained. The sample yields 500,000 to 850,000 clones; 87% were counted once. The ten largest account for 0.0094% of the sample. These records were also assigned to another study, of human thymus T cells.

The sequencing sample was made of thymocytes. These receptors were obtained from a boy under three years old with a congenital heart defect. Donor details come from another sample of the same person, matched by shared clones.

Comment on this clone: The junction departs from germline at one end; a sequencing error may be responsible. CDR3 nucleotide sequence: TGTGCCAACAGCCCCAATCTGAGAGGATATCTCTACGAGCAGTACTTC. Its protein product is CANSPNLRGYLYEQYF. The genes are TRBV9 and TRBJ2-7; D gene uncertain. The CDR3 is 16 residues long. Germline-derived CDR1 and CDR2 are SGDLS and YYNGEE.

V gene TRBV15 combines with J gene TRBJ2-1, with 9 bases fitting TRBD2. Germline lookup yields CDR1 LNHNV and CDR2 YYDKDF (reference sequence). The CDR3 covers 18 residues. The V segment lost 1 base and the J segment 5 bases; nucleotides outside the gene matches: 12. Written as DNA, the CDR3 is TGTGCCACCAGCAGAGGGGGTAGGGCGGGAGGGCCGGACAATGAGCAGTTCTTC. Its protein is CATSRGGRAGGPDNEQFF.

The V gene is TRBV28, the J gene TRBJ2-3, with 10 bases matching TRBD2. The CDR3 is 16 amino acids. Germline-derived CDR1 and CDR2 are MDHEN and SYDVKM. After removal of 3 bases from V and 5 bases from J, the junction contained 8 bases not matched to a gene. CDR3 loop: CASSFWSGGAQDTQYF. CDR3 nucleotides: TGTGCCAGCAGTTTCTGGAGCGGGGGGGCACAAGATACGCAGTATTTT.

In its sample, this clone was seen once. V usage is TRBV29-1 and J usage is TRBJ2-5, with a weak D call TRBD1 (5 bases). This CDR3 is 15 amino acids long. The V and J ends lost 4 bases and 0 bases respectively, with 15 bases between them. Germline loops: CDR1 SQVTM, CDR2 ANQGSEA. The CDR3 here is CSVGMWTPYQETQYF. CDR3 in DNA: TGCAGCGTTGGGATGTGGACACCATACCAAGAGACCCAGTACTTC.

This chain connects TRBV7-9 to TRBJ1-2; D is unclear. Germline CDR1 SEHNR, CDR2 FQNEAQ (reference sequence). Trimming cost V 11 bases and J 9 bases, with 13 bases left between them. This CDR3 comprises 10 residues. The CDR3 sequence: CAPFQIRYTF. The CDR3 DNA follows: TGTGCCCCATTTCAGATACGCTACACCTTC.

V and J are TRBV5-4 and TRBJ1-2; 9 positions agree with TRBD1. The CDR3 runs to 15 residues. V shed 2 bases, J shed 7 bases, and the junction held 9 bases outside the gene matches. Germline V gene sequence: CDR1 SGHNT, CDR2 YYREEE (reference sequence). The CDR3 region has the DNA TGTGCCAGCAGCTTTAAGGGGACAGGGAGAGTTGGCTACACCTTC. Its translation is CASSFKGTGRVGYTF.

The chain combines TRBV28 with TRBJ2-3; a weak D match, TRBD1 (6 bases). Per germline, CDR1 MDHEN and CDR2 SYDVKM. V was shortened by 2 bases and J by 5 bases, with 17 bases between the two germline ends. CDR3 length: 16 amino acids. CDR3 amino acids: CASSLMKGEVGDTQYF. CDR3 nucleotide sequence: TGTGCCAGCAGTTTAATGAAGGGGGAAGTAGGAGATACGCAGTATTTT.

The CDR3 here is CACVRDTEAFF. The CDR3 nucleotides read TGTGCCTGCGTCCGGGACACTGAAGCTTTCTTT. The chain recombines TRBV30 with TRBJ1-1, with unresolved D. The CDR3 spans 11 residues. V was pared by 6 bases and J by 3 bases, with 8 bases between. CDR1 and CDR2 from the germline V gene are GTSNPN and SVGIG (reference sequence).

The chain recombines TRBV19 with TRBJ2-7, with 7 bases lining up with TRBD1. Germline V gene sequence: CDR1 LNHDA, CDR2 SQIVND (reference sequence). Trimming cost V 5 bases and J 2 bases; bases outside gene matches: 6. The CDR3 has 14 residues. CDR3: CASSAGTAPYEQYF. CDR3 in DNA: TGTGCCAGTAGTGCCGGGACAGCACCCTACGAGCAGTACTTC.

The rearrangement uses TRBV10-3 and TRBJ2-1, with TRBD1 matching 7 bases. CDR1 ENHRY and CDR2 SYGVKD come from the germline V gene. V shed 2 bases and J 0 bases; nucleotides not matched to a gene: 10. The CDR3 loop spans 18 amino acids. This chain's CDR3 is CAISEPGTTGSSYNEQFF. DNA for the CDR3: TGTGCCATCAGTGAGCCGGGAACGACAGGGAGCTCCTACAATGAGCAGTTCTTC.

This clone occurred once. The chain links TRBV28 to TRBJ2-3; TRBD2 matches 14 bases. The CDR3 runs to 17 residues. V shed 2 bases and J 3 bases; nucleotides not matched to a gene: 4. The germline CDR1 and CDR2 sequences are MDHEN and SYDVKM. This chain's CDR3 is CASSLRTSGRQTDTQYF. The CDR3 nucleotides read TGTGCCAGCAGTTTAAGGACTAGCGGGAGGCAAACAGATACGCAGTATTTT.

This clone was seen a handful of times. The gene calls are TRBV7-9 and TRBJ2-3; 8 bases are a match to TRBD2. CDR3 size: 13 residues. Trimming removed 3 bases from V and 9 bases from J; junction bases left unmatched: 5. CDR1 is SEHNR and CDR2 is FQNEAQ in the germline V gene (reference sequence). In DNA, the CDR3 is TGTGCCAGCAGCTTTGGGCGCGGGGGGACGCAGTATTTT. Its translation is CASSFGRGGTQYF.

The chain combines TRBV15 with TRBJ2-1; D is perhaps TRBD1 (6 bases). The length of the CDR3 is 19 residues. V lost 0 bases and J 1 base, leaving 19 bases between the germline ends. Germline assignment: CDR1 LNHNV and CDR2 YYDKDF (reference sequence). As DNA, the CDR3 is TGTGCCACCAGCAGAGACGGTCAGGGGTTTTTATGGTCCTACAATGAGCAGTTCTTC. The encoded protein is CATSRDGQGFLWSYNEQFF.

The table lists this clone with a few counts. The J gene is TRBJ1-1, the V gene TRBV29-1, with TRBD1 matching 7 bases. V lost 7 bases and J lost 5; bases outside the gene matches: 10. This CDR3 region has 13 residues. Per germline, CDR1 SQVTM and CDR2 ANQGSEA. The CDR3 loop reads CSASFDRETEAFF. DNA for the CDR3: TGCAGCGCTTCCTTCGACAGGGAGACTGAAGCTTTCTTT.

The chain links TRBV28 to TRBJ2-7; TRBD2 agrees at 9 bases. This CDR3 comprises 17 residues. V was clipped by 1 base and J by 2 bases; unmatched bases: 9. Germline V CDR1 and CDR2: MDHEN, SYDVKM. CDR3 sequence reads: CASSLSGRGGRAYEQYF. The CDR3 bases are TGTGCCAGCAGTTTATCGGGGCGGGGGGGCAGAGCCTACGAGCAGTACTTC.

The V and J genes are TRBV19 and TRBJ1-2; D not resolved. This CDR3 spans 12 amino acids. Trimming removed 3 bases at V and 8 bases at J, with 10 bases between. Per germline, CDR1 LNHDA and CDR2 SQIVND (reference sequence). The CDR3, as DNA: TGTGCCAGTAGTATCTATAGAGGAGGCTACACCTTC. Translation: CASSIYRGGYTF.